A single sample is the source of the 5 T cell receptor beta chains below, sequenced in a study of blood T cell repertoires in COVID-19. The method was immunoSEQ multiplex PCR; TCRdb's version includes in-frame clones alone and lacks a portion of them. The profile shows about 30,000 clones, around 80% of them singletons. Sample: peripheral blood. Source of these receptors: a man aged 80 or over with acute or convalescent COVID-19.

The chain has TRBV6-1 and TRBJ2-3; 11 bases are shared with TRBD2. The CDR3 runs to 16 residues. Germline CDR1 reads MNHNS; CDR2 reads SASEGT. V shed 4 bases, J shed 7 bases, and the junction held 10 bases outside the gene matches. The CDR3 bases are TGTGCCAGCAGTGCATCCCGTAGCGGGGGGGCACATACGCAGTATTTT. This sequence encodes CASSASRSGGAHTQYF.

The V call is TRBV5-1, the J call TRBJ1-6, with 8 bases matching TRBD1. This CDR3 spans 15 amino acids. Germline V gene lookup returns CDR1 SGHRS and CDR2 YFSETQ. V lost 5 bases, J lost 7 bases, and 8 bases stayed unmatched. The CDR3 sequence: CASREGTGGNSPLHF. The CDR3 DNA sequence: TGCGCCAGCAGGGAAGGGACAGGAGGAAATTCACCCCTCCACTTT.

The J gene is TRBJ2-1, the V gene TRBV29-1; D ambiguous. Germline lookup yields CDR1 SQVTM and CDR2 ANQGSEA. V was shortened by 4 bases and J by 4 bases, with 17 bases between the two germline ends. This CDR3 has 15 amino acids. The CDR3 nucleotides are TGCAGCGTTGGACCGAATCTCCGGGTTTACAATGAGCAGTTCTTC. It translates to CSVGPNLRVYNEQFF.

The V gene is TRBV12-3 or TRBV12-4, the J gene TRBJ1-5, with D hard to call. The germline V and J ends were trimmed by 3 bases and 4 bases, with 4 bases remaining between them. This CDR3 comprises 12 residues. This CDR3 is CASSFGNQPQHF. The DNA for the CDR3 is TGTGCCAGCAGTTTCGGGAATCAGCCCCAGCATTTT.

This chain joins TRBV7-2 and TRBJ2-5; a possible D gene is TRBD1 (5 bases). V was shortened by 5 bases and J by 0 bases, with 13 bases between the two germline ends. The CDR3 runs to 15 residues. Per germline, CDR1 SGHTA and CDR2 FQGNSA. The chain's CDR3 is CASSNLWGYQETQYF. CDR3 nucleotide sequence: TGTGCCAGCAGCAACCTGTGGGGCTACCAAGAGACCCAGTACTTC.